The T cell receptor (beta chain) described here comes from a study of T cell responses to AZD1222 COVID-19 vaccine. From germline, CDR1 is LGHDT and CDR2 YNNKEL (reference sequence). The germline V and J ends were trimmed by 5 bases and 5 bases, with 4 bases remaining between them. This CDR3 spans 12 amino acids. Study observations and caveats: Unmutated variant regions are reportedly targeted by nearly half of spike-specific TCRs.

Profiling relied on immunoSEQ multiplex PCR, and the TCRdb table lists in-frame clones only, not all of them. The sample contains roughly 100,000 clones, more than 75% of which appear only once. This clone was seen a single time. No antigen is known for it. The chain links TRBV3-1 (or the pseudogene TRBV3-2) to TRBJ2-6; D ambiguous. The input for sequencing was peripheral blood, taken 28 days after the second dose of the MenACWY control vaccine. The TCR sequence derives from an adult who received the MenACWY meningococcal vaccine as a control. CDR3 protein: CASSSRANVLTF. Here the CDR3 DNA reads TGTGCCAGCAGCTCCAGGGCCAACGTCCTGACTTTC.